The present T cell receptor beta chain was sequenced within a study of blood T cell repertoires in COVID-19. The V gene end was trimmed by 3 bases and the J gene end by 2 bases; junction bases not matched to a gene: 5. Germline CDR1 SGHRS, CDR2 YFSETQ. The CDR3 covers 16 residues. The repertoire was sequenced with immunoSEQ multiplex PCR; TCRdb's copy has only in-frame clones and lacks some. The sample lists approximately 21,000 clones, 65% to 80% occurring once. The TCR sequence derives from a human donor in a cohort sampled during active or convalescent COVID-19. The specimen was peripheral blood. V and J are TRBV5-1 and TRBJ2-4; 10 nucleotides line up with TRBD1. CDR3 sequence: CASSSGQGWTKNIQYF. CDR3 bases: TGCGCCAGCAGCTCGGGACAGGGGTGGACCAAAAACATTCAGTACTTC. Filled out from reference TRBV5-1 and TRBJ2-4, the complete variable domain reads KAGVTQTPRYLIKTRGQQVTLSCSPISGHRSVSWYQQTPGQGLQFLFEYFSETQRNKGNFPGRFSGRQFSNSRSEMNVSTLELGDSALYLCASSSGQGWTKNIQYFGAGTRLSVL.